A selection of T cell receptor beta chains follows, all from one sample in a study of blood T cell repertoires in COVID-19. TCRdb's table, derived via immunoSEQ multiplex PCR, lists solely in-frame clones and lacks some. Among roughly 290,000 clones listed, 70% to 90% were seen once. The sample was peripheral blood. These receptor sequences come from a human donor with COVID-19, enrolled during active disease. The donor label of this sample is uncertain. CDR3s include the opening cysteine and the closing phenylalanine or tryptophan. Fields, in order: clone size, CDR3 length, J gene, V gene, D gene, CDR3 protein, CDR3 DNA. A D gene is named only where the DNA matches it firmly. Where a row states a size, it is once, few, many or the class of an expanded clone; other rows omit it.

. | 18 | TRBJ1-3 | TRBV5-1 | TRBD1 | CASSLATGGLTSGNTIYF | TGCGCCAGCAGCTTGGCCACAGGGGGGCTTACCTCTGGAAACACCATATATTTT
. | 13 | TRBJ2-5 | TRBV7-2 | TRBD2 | CASSSLAGVPQYF | TGTGCCAGCAGCTCTTTAGCGGGAGTCCCCCAGTACTTC
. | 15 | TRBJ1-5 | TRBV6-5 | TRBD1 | CASSYSGDRDQPQHF | TGTGCCAGCAGTTACTCGGGGGACAGGGATCAGCCCCAGCATTTT
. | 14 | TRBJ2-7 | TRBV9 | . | CASSVAGSGNEQYF | TGTGCCAGCAGCGTAGCCGGGAGTGGGAACGAGCAGTACTTC
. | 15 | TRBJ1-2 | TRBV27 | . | CASSLRGREAYGYTF | TGTGCCAGCAGCCTTAGGGGGAGGGAGGCCTATGGCTACACCTTC
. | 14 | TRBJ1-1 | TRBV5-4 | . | CASSSKDSNTEAFF | TGTGCCAGCAGCTCTAAGGACAGTAACACTGAAGCTTTCTTT
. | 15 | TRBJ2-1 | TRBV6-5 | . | CASRDPGGIWDEQFF | TGTGCCAGCAGGGATCCTGGAGGGATTTGGGATGAGCAGTTCTTC
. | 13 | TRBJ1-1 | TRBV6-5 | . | CASTRGENTEAFF | TGTGCCAGCACGCGGGGGGAGAACACTGAAGCTTTCTTT
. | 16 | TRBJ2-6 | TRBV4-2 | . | CASSQAGRPGANVLTF | TGTGCCAGCAGCCAAGCGGGGAGGCCTGGGGCCAACGTCCTGACTTTC
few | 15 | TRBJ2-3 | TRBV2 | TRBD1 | CASSESQGVRSTQYF | TGTGCCAGCAGTGAATCCCAGGGGGTCCGTAGTACGCAGTATTTT
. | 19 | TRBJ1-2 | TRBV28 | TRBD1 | CASSSTPHRGETYNYGYTF | TGTGCCAGCAGCTCCACCCCCCACAGGGGGGAAACTTATAACTATGGCTACACCTTC
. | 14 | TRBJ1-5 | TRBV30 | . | CAWSHKTGIQPQHF | TGTGCCTGGAGTCATAAAACAGGGATCCAGCCCCAGCATTTT
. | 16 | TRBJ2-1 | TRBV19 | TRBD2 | CASMALAGSNYNEQFF | TGTGCCAGTATGGCACTAGCGGGGTCAAACTACAATGAGCAGTTCTTC
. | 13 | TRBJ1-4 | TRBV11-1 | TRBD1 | CASRRGQMEKLFF | TGTGCCAGCCGCCGGGGACAGATGGAAAAACTGTTTTTT
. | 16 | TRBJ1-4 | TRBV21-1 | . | CASSKEGQERNEKLFF | TGTGCCAGCAGCAAAGAGGGACAGGAACGTAATGAAAAACTGTTTTTT
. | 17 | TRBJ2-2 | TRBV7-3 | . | CASSWGMGQGSTGELFF | TGTGCCAGCAGCTGGGGTATGGGGCAGGGTTCGACCGGGGAGCTGTTTTTT
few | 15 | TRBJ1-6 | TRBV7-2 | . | CASSPNRQRSSPLHF | TGTGCCAGCAGCCCAAACCGACAAAGAAGCTCACCCCTCCACTTT
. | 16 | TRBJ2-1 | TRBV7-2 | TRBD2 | CASSFIAGTLYNEQFF | TGTGCCAGCAGCTTTATAGCGGGGACCCTCTACAATGAGCAGTTCTTC
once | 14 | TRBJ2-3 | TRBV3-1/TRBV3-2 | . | CASSQVAVTDTQYF | TGTGCCAGCAGCCAAGTGGCCGTGACAGATACGCAGTATTTT
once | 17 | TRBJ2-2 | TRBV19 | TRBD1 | CASSGDSQISSTGELFF | TGTGCCAGTAGCGGGGACAGTCAGATTTCAAGCACCGGGGAGCTGTTTTTT
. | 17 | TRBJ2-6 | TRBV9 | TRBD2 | CASSVALGGTGANVLTF | TGTGCCAGCAGCGTAGCTTTGGGAGGGACTGGGGCCAACGTCCTGACTTTC
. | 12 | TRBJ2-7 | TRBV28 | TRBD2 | CASRPGGYEQYF | TGTGCCAGCAGGCCGGGGGGGTACGAGCAGTACTTC
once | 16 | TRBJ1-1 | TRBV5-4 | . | CASSLADGGPGTEAFF | TGTGCCAGCAGCTTGGCCGACGGGGGGCCTGGAACTGAAGCTTTCTTT
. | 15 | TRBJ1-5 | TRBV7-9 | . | CASSLGAGLDQPQHF | TGTGCCAGCAGCTTAGGTGCAGGGCTGGATCAGCCCCAGCATTTT
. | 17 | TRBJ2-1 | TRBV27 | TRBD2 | CASSLSSEGGSENEQFF | TGTGCCAGCAGTTTATCGTCGGAAGGCGGGAGTGAAAATGAGCAGTTCTTC
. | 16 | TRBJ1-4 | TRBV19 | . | CASRPGSDAANEKLFF | TGTGCCAGTAGGCCTGGTTCCGACGCGGCTAATGAAAAACTGTTTTTT
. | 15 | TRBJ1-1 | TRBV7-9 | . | CASSRSQGRLSEAFF | TGTGCCAGCAGCCGATCACAGGGTCGACTCTCTGAAGCTTTCTTT
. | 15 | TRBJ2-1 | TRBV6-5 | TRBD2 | CASSPAGLARNEQFF | TGTGCCAGCAGTCCAGCGGGACTAGCTCGGAATGAGCAGTTCTTC
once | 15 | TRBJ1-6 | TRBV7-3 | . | CASSLAQGPGSPLHF | TGTGCCAGCAGCCTAGCCCAGGGGCCAGGTTCACCCCTCCACTTT
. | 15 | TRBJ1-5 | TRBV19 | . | CASTPSVYSNQPQHF | TGTGCCAGTACCCCTAGCGTCTATAGCAATCAGCCCCAGCATTTT
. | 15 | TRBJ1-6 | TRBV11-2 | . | CASSLAAGELSPLHF | TGTGCCAGCAGCTTAGCTGCAGGGGAATTGTCACCCCTCCACTTT
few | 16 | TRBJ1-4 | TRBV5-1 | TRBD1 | CASSQDRVATNEKLFF | TGCGCCAGCAGCCAGGACAGGGTCGCCACTAATGAAAAACTGTTTTTT
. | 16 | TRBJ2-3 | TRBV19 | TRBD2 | CASSTSGTSGSRTQYF | TGTGCCAGTAGTACTTCCGGGACTAGCGGGAGTAGAACGCAGTATTTT
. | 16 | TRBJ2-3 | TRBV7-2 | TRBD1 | CASSLESGTGADTQYF | TGTGCCAGCAGCTTAGAGTCCGGGACAGGGGCAGATACGCAGTATTTT
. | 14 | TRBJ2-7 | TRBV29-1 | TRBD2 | CSALTSGFFYEQYF | TGCAGCGCCCTAACTAGCGGATTTTTTTACGAGCAGTACTTC
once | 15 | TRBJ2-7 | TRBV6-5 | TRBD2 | CASSYSGTSGYEQYF | TGTGCCAGCAGTTACTCCGGGACTAGCGGCTACGAGCAGTACTTC
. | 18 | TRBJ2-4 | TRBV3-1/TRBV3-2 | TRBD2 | CASSPLGTLAGRANIQYF | TGTGCCAGCAGCCCACTCGGGACCCTAGCGGGAAGGGCAAACATTCAGTACTTC
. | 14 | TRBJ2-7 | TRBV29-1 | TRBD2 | CSVESGSGSYEQYF | TGCAGCGTTGAGAGCGGGAGTGGCTCCTACGAGCAGTACTTC
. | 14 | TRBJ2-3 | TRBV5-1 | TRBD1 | CASSWGTARDTQYF | TGCGCCAGCAGCTGGGGGACAGCCAGGGATACGCAGTATTTT
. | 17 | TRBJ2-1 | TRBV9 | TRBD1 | CASSASGTGGVRNEQFF | TGTGCCAGCAGCGCGTCCGGGACAGGGGGCGTAAGGAATGAGCAGTTCTTC
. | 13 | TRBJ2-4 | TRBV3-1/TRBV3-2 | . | CASSPGGLNIQYF | TGTGCCAGCAGCCCTGGAGGGCTCAACATTCAGTACTTC
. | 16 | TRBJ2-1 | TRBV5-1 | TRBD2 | CASSLSRSGKYNEQFF | TGCGCCAGCAGCTTGTCCCGTAGCGGGAAATACAATGAGCAGTTCTTC
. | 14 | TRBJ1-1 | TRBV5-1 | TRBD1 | CASSLVDRGQEAFF | TGCGCCAGCAGCTTGGTGGACAGGGGTCAGGAAGCTTTCTTT
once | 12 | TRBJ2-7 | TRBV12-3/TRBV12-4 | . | CASSFGSYEQYF | TGTGCCAGCAGTTTCGGCTCCTACGAGCAGTACTTC
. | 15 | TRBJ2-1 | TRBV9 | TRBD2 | CASTPTSGSYNEQFF | TGTGCCAGCACCCCTACTAGCGGGAGTTACAATGAGCAGTTCTTC
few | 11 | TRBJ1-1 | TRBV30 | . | CAWSVPVEAFF | TGTGCCTGGAGTGTACCGGTGGAAGCTTTCTTT
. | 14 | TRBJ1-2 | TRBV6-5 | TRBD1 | CASSSRQGADGYTF | TGTGCCAGCAGTTCGCGACAGGGGGCGGATGGCTACACCTTC
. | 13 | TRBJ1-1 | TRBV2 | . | CASNPNRETEAFF | TGTGCCAGCAACCCGAACCGGGAGACTGAAGCTTTCTTT
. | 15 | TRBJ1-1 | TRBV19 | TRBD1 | CASREDRGFNTEAFF | TGTGCCAGTCGGGAGGACAGGGGGTTCAACACTGAAGCTTTCTTT
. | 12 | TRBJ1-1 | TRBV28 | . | CASSSPGLRAFF | TGTGCCAGCAGTTCACCGGGACTTCGGGCTTTCTTT
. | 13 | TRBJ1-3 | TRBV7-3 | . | CASSLNKGDTIYF | TGTGCCAGCAGCTTAAATAAGGGAGACACCATATATTTT
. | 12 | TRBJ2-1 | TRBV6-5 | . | CASIGVDNEQFF | TGTGCCAGCATAGGGGTCGACAATGAGCAGTTCTTC
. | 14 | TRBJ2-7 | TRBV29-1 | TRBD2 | CSVERFRGSSEQYF | TGCAGCGTTGAAAGGTTTCGCGGGAGTAGTGAGCAGTACTTC
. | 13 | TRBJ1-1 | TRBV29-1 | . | CSVAGSKNTEAFF | TGCAGCGTCGCAGGGTCTAAGAACACTGAAGCTTTCTTT
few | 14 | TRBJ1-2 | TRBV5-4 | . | CASSLYSTDYGYTF | TGTGCCAGCAGCTTATACAGCACCGACTATGGCTACACCTTC
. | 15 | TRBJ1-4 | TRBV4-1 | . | CASSQGDNRGEKLFF | TGCGCCAGCAGCCAAGGGGACAATAGAGGGGAAAAACTGTTTTTT
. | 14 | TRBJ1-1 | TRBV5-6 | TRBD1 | CASSLVQGTGEAFF | TGTGCCAGCAGCTTAGTACAGGGGACCGGTGAAGCTTTCTTT
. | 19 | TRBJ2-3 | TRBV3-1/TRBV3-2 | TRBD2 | CASSLETSGRGGDGDTQYF | TGTGCCAGCAGCCTTGAGACTAGCGGGAGGGGAGGGGACGGAGATACGCAGTATTTT
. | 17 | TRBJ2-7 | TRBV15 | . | CATSRDQFKREHYEQYF | TGTGCCACCAGCAGAGATCAGTTCAAAAGGGAGCACTACGAGCAGTACTTC
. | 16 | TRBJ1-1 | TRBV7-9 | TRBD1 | CASSLAHGDRVTEAFF | TGTGCCAGCAGCTTAGCTCACGGAGACAGGGTCACTGAAGCTTTCTTT